Below are 9 T cell receptor beta chains sequenced from a single sample in a study of blood T cells in healthy people across ages. Primers used in a second PCR of roughly 7 to 11 cycles were a sample-barcoded 5' primer and a J-beta primer mix. TCRdb independently ran MiXCR on the 5' RACE reads; one entry per CDR3 protein. The sample lists roughly 800,000 distinct CDR3 sequences; 58% were seen once. The sample was blood. The receptors come from a young man in good health.

The chain employs TRBV20-1 and TRBJ1-2; the D is unclear. Trimming left V 0 bases short and J 4 bases short, with 9 bases between. Looked up from germline, CDR1 is DFQATT and CDR2 is SNEGSKA (reference sequence). The CDR3 runs to 13 residues. CDR3 residues: CSARDLTSYGYTF. The CDR3 coding sequence is TGCAGTGCTAGAGATTTGACAAGCTATGGCTACACCTTC.

This clonotype was seen many times. The chain employs TRBV11-2 and TRBJ2-5; 7 bases are shared with TRBD2. The CDR3 length is 14 residues. V was clipped by 1 base and J by 5 bases; unmatched bases: 4. Germline loops: CDR1 SGHAT, CDR2 FQNNGV. The CDR3 DNA follows: TGTGCCAGCAGCTTAGTCGTCGGGGGGGAGACCCAGTACTTC. Its translation: CASSLVVGGETQYF.

J is TRBJ2-4 and V is TRBV6-2 or TRBV6-3, with D perhaps TRBD1 (5 bases). The last part of the DNA fits TRBJ2-7 better; the J call may be wrong. The CDR3 sequence is 13 residues long. Per germline, CDR1 MNHEY and CDR2 SVGEGT. In DNA, the CDR3 is TGTGCCAGCAGTTGGGGCCTTCTCTACGAGCAGTACTTC. The encoded protein is CASSWGLLYEQYF.

In its sample, this clonotype was seen a few times. The chain uses TRBV24-1 and TRBJ1-2; D is possibly TRBD1 (5 bases). The CDR3 is 15 residues long. V lost 4 bases, J lost 4 bases, and 15 bases lay in between. Germline V gene sequence: CDR1 KGHDR, CDR2 SFDVKD. The CDR3 coding sequence is TGTGCCACCAGTGAAACCGGGACGGCAGCCTATGGCTACACCTTC. It is translated as CATSETGTAAYGYTF.

The J gene is TRBJ2-5, the V gene TRBV4-2; possible D gene TRBD1, 6 bases. Trimming pared 2 bases from V and 2 bases from J, leaving 15 bases between. CDR3 length: 16 residues. Germline assignment: CDR1 LGHNA and CDR2 YNFKEQ. The CDR3 DNA sequence: TGTGCCAGCAGCCAATTTAGCAGGGGCTGGCAAGAGACCCAGTACTTC. Protein sequence: CASSQFSRGWQETQYF.

V usage is TRBV6-5 and J usage is TRBJ1-1, with D uncertain. Germline V CDR1 and CDR2: MNHEY, SVGAGI. The V gene lost 2 bases and the J gene lost 5 bases, with 9 bases spanning the gap. CDR3 size: 13 residues. DNA for the CDR3: TGTGCCAGCAGTTACGGTGGGGAGACTGAAGCTTTCTTT. It specifies CASSYGGETEAFF.

The chain combines TRBV20-1 with TRBJ2-5, with TRBD2 identical over 8 bases. Germline trimming cut 3 bases from V and 2 bases from J; bases unmatched to any gene: 5. The germline CDR1 and CDR2 sequences are DFQATT and SNEGSKA (reference sequence). CDR3 size: 14 residues. CDR3 protein: CSARVGGRQETQYF. For the CDR3, the DNA is TGCAGTGCTAGGGTGGGCGGGAGGCAAGAGACCCAGTACTTC.

The gene calls are TRBV9 and TRBJ2-1; 8 bases map to TRBD2. Germline-derived CDR1 and CDR2 are SGDLS and YYNGEE. Unmatched junction bases numbered 7, after V lost 3 bases and J lost 5 bases. CDR3 size: 15 residues. CDR3 in DNA: TGTGCCAGCAGCGCCAGTAGCGGGAACCACAATGAGCAGTTCTTC. Encoded protein: CASSASSGNHNEQFF.

The V call is TRBV7-2, the J call TRBJ2-4; no firm D call. Trimming took off 4 bases at V and 6 bases at J, with 13 bases between the two ends. The CDR3 covers 14 residues. Per the germline V gene, CDR1 is SGHTA and CDR2 is FQGNSA. This chain's CDR3 is CASSSTNTGNIQYF. The CDR3 nucleotides read TGTGCCAGCAGCTCCACCAACACGGGAAACATTCAGTACTTC.